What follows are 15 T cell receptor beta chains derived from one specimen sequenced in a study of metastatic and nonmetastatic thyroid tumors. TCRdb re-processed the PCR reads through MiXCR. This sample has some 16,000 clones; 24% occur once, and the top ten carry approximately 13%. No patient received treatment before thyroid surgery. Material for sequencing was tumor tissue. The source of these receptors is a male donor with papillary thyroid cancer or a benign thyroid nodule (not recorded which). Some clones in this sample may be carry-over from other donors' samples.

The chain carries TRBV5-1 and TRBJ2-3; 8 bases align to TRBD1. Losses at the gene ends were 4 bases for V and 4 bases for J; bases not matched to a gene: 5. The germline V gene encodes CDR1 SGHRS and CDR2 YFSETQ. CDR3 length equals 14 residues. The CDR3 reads CASSATGAPDTQYF. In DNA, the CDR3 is TGCGCCAGCAGCGCGACAGGGGCTCCAGATACGCAGTATTTT.

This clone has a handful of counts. CDR3 sequence reads: CASSEGPLAGGDNEQFF. The DNA of the CDR3 is TGTGCCAGCAGTGAAGGTCCATTAGCGGGCGGCGACAATGAGCAGTTCTTC. The chain recombines TRBV6-1 with TRBJ2-1, with 7 nucleotides matching TRBD2. The CDR3 has 17 amino acids. The J segment lost 5 bases and the V segment lost 1 base, leaving 11 bases of the junction unmatched. Germline CDR1 is MNHNS and CDR2 is SASEGT.

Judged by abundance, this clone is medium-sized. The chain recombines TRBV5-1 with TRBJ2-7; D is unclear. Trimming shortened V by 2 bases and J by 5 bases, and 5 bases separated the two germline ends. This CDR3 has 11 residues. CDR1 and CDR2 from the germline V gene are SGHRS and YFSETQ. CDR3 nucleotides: TGCGCCAGCAGCTTTAACGACGAGCAGTACTTC. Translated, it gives CASSFNDEQYF.

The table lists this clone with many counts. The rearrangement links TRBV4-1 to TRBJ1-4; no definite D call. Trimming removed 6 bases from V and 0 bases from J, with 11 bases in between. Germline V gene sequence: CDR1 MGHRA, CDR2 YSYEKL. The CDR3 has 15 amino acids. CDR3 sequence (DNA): TGCGCCAGCAGAGGGATCGGGCCAACTAATGAAAAACTGTTTTTT. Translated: CASRGIGPTNEKLFF.

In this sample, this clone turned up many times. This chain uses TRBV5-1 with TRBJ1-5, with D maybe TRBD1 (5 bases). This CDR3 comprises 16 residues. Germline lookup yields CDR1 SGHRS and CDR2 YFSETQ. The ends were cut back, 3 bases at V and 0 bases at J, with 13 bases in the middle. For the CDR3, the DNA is TGCGCCAGCAGCTCGGATGGGGGAGCTAGCAATCAGCCCCAGCATTTT. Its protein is CASSSDGGASNQPQHF.

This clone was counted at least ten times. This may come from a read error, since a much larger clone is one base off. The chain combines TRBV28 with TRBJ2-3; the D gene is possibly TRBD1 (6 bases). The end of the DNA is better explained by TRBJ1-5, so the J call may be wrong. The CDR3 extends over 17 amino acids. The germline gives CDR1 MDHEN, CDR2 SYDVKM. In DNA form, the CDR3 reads TGTGCCAGCAGTCGACTAGCGGGGGGGCCCGGCACAGATACGCAGCATTTT. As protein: CASSRLAGGPGTDTQHF.

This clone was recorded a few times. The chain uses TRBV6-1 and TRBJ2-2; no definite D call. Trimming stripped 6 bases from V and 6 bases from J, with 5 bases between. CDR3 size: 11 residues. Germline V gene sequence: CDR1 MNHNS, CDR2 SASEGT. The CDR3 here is CASRGPGELFF. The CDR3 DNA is TGTGCCAGCAGGGGTCCCGGGGAGCTGTTTTTT.

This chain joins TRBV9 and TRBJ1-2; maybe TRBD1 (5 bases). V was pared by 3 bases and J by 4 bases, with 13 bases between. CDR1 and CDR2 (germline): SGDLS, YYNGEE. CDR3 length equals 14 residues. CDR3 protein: CASSAGGGAYGYTF. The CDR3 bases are TGTGCCAGCAGCGCGGGGGGAGGGGCCTATGGCTACACCTTC.

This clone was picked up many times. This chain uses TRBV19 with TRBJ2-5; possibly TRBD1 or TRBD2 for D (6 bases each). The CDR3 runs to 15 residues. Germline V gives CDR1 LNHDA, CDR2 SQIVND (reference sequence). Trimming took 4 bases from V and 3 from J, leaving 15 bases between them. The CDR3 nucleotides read TGTGCCAGTAGTAAGAGGGGGGCGTACGAAGAGACCCAGTACTTC. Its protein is CASSKRGAYEETQYF.

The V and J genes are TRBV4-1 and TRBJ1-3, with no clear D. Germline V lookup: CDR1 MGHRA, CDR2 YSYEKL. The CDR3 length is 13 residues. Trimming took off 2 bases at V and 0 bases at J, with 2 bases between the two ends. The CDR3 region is CASSQTSGNTIYF. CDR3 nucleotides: TGCGCCAGCAGCCAAACCTCTGGAAACACCATATATTTT.

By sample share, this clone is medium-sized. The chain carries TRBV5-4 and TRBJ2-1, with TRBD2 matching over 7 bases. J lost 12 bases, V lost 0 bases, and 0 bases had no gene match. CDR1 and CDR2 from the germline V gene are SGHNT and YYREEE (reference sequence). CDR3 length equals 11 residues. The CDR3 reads CASSLGLAQFF. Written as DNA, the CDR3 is TGTGCCAGCAGCTTGGGACTAGCGCAGTTCTTC.

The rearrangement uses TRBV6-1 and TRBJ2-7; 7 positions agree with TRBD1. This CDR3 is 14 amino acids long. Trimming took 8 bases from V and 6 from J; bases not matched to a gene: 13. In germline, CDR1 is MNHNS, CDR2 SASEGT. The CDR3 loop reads CASGMEGGAGEQYF. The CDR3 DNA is TGTGCCAGCGGGATGGAAGGGGGCGCGGGCGAGCAGTACTTC.

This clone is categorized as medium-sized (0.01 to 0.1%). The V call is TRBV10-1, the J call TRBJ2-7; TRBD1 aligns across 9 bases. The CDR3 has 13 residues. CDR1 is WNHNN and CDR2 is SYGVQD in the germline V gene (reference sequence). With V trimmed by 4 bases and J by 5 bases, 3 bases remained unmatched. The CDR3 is CASSGQGVDEQYF. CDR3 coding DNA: TGCGCCAGCAGTGGACAGGGGGTGGACGAGCAGTACTTC.

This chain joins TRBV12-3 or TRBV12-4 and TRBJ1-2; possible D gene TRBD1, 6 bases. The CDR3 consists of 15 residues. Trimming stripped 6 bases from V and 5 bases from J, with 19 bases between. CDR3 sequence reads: CASSPGDRLLYGYTF. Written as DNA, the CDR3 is TGTGCCAGCAGCCCAGGGGACCGCCTATTGTATGGCTACACCTTC.

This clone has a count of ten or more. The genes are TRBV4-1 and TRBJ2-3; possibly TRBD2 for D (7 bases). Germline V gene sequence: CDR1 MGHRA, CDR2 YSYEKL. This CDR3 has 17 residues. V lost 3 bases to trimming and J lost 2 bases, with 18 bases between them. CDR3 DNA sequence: TGCGCCAGCAGCCAGGTCGTTGGCGGGGGACACACAGATACGCAGTATTTT. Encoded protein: CASSQVVGGGHTDTQYF.